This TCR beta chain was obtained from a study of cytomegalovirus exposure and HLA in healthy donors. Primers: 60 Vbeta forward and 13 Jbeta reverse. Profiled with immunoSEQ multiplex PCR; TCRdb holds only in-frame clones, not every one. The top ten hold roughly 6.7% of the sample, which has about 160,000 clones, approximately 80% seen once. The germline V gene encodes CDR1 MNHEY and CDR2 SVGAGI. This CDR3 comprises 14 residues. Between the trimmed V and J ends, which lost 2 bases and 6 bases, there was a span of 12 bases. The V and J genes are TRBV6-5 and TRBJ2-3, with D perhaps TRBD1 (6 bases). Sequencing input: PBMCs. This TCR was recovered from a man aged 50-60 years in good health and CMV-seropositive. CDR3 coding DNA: TGTGCCAGCAGTTACACAGGGTTGGGGGATACGCAGTATTTT. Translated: CASSYTGLGDTQYF.